This T cell receptor beta chain comes out of a study of identical twins. V was pared by 3 bases and J by 3 bases, with 5 bases of the junction left unmatched. The germline gives CDR1 LNHNV, CDR2 YYDKDF (reference sequence). The CDR3 totals 14 residues. TCRdb reanalysed the 5' RACE reads using MiXCR and keeps one entry per CDR3 protein. Seen here are about 240,000 distinct CDR3 sequences, approximately 8% observed once, and the top ten hold under 7%. This same sample was also taken into another study, of yellow fever vaccine responses in identical twins.

This receptor was identified in a young woman in good health. The sequencing input was CD8+ T cells sorted from blood. The V call is TRBV15, the J call TRBJ2-7, with 7 nucleotides matching TRBD1. The CDR3: CATSSPGQIYEQYF. The CDR3 DNA is TGTGCCACCAGCAGCCCGGGACAGATCTACGAGCAGTACTTC.